These 11 T cell receptor beta chains were all obtained from the same sample, sequenced in a study of early T cells in non-severe SARS-CoV-2 infection. TCRdb reprocessed the 5' RACE reads via MiXCR and lists one record per CDR3 protein. The sample consists of under 55,000 distinct CDR3 sequences, around a tenth of them appearing once. Sequencing input: whole blood. These TCRs come from an adult who was a healthcare worker with PCR-confirmed SARS-CoV-2 infection or an uninfected control (not recorded which).

This chain links TRBV2 with TRBJ2-2; 8 bases are shared with TRBD1. The germline V gene has CDR1 SNHLY and CDR2 FYNNEI. Losses at the gene ends were 4 bases for V and 4 bases for J; bases not matched to a gene: 2. The CDR3 spans 14 residues. Here the CDR3 DNA reads TGTGCCAGCAGTGGGGACAGGACCACCGGGGAGCTGTTTTTT. Translated, it gives CASSGDRTTGELFF.

This chain joins TRBV20-1 and TRBJ2-7; 11 positions match TRBD2. The CDR3 has 16 residues. The ends lost 0 bases at V and 7 bases at J; junction bases unmatched: 11. Germline V gene data show CDR1 as DFQATT and CDR2 as SNEGSKA (reference sequence). The CDR3 protein is CSARDYRLAGLGEQYF. DNA for the CDR3: TGCAGTGCTAGAGATTACAGACTAGCGGGATTGGGGGAGCAGTACTTC.

Comment on this clonotype: Sequence at one end of the junction differs from germline and may be a read error. This chain connects TRBV7-2 to TRBJ2-1; no reliable D call. Germline V gene data show CDR1 as SGHTA and CDR2 as FQGNSA. The CDR3 is 15 amino acids. The CDR3 reads CASSLTSSSYNGQFF. CDR3 nucleotides: TGTGCCAGCAGCTTAACCAGTAGCTCCTACAATGGGCAGTTCTTC.

This clonotype was picked up a small number of times. The chain joins TRBV27 to TRBJ2-3; no reliable D call. Germline V gene sequence: CDR1 MNHEY, CDR2 SMNVEV (reference sequence). The CDR3 extends over 13 amino acids. V lost 6 bases to trimming and J lost 2 bases, with 9 bases between them. The DNA of the CDR3 is TGTGCCAGCAGCCTCCTCACCACAGATACGCAGTATTTT. Translated: CASSLLTTDTQYF.

The chain employs TRBV5-1 and TRBJ2-3, with no clear D. Trimming pared 0 bases from V and 0 bases from J, leaving 5 bases between. Germline loops: CDR1 SGHRS, CDR2 YFSETQ. CDR3 length: 14 residues. In DNA, the CDR3 is TGCGCCAGCAGCTTGGCCTTTAGCACAGATACGCAGTATTTT. It translates to CASSLAFSTDTQYF.

In its sample, this clonotype was seen many times. V gene TRBV20-1 combines with J gene TRBJ2-7, with a tentative D call TRBD2 (5 bases). This CDR3 is built from 12 residues. Between the trimmed V and J ends, which lost 6 bases and 6 bases, there was a span of 15 bases. Germline CDR1 reads DFQATT; CDR2 reads SNEGSKA (reference sequence). The CDR3 DNA follows: TGCAGTGCCTTAGGACTCCTCAGCGAGCAGTACTTC. Its protein product is CSALGLLSEQYF.

This clonotype has just a few counts. The V gene is TRBV19, the J gene TRBJ2-2; D is perhaps TRBD2 (5 bases). Trimming shortened V by 4 bases and J by 7 bases, and 19 bases separated the two germline ends. Germline CDR1 LNHDA, CDR2 SQIVND (reference sequence). The CDR3 consists of 16 residues. CDR3 protein: CASSTKSRRRGGELFF. CDR3 in DNA: TGTGCCAGTAGTACAAAAAGCAGGAGGCGAGGCGGGGAGCTGTTTTTT.

This clonotype was detected ten times or more. The V call is TRBV29-1, the J call TRBJ2-1; either TRBD1 or TRBD2 may fit D (5 bases each). The germline V gene has CDR1 SQVTM and CDR2 ANQGSEA. This CDR3 is 12 amino acids long. Trimming stripped 4 bases from V and 5 bases from J, with 9 bases between. CDR3 bases: TGCAGCGTTGGAGGGGTCAACAATGAGCAGTTCTTC. This codes for CSVGGVNNEQFF.

At least ten counts were recorded for this clonotype. The chain employs TRBV18 and TRBJ1-1; the D gene is possibly TRBD1 (5 bases). Trimming shortened V by 3 bases and J by 1 base, and 9 bases separated the two germline ends. CDR3 length: 14 amino acids. Germline CDR1 KGHSH, CDR2 LQKENI. The CDR3 protein is CASSPQGTNTEAFF. The DNA for the CDR3 is TGTGCCAGCTCACCTCAGGGCACGAACACTGAAGCTTTCTTT.

This chain links TRBV3-1 with TRBJ1-1; 11 bases agree with TRBD1. The CDR3 runs to 15 residues. Unmatched junction bases numbered 6, after V lost 4 bases and J lost 5 bases. CDR1 and CDR2 (germline): LGHDT, YNNKEL (reference sequence). In DNA, the CDR3 is TGTGCCAGCAGCCCAGGACAGGGGGCGCGTACTGAAGCTTTCTTT. Translated: CASSPGQGARTEAFF.

The chain is built from TRBV7-9 and TRBJ1-2; D remains unclear. Germline CDR1 is SEHNR and CDR2 is FQNEAQ (reference sequence). The CDR3 contains 12 residues. Trimming pared 1 base from V and 3 bases from J, leaving 3 bases between. The CDR3 protein is CASSLGDYGYTF. The DNA for the CDR3 is TGTGCCAGCAGCTTAGGGGACTATGGCTACACCTTC.